A selection of T cell receptor beta chains follows, all from one sample in a study of shared T cell receptors in the human thymus. The data were produced by immunoSEQ multiplex PCR, yet TCRdb's version contains in-frame clones alone and is incomplete. The sample gives a few hundred thousand clones, around 93% of which show up once; roughly 0.021% is in the top ten. The sample consisted of thymocytes. The receptors here all came from a human donor. Both conserved end residues are part of each CDR3. The D gene is left open where the match is weak. Only part of the rows carry a size: once, few, many, or a class if the clone is expanded.

NA	TRBV25-1	NA	TRBJ2-3	13	CASRGPFTDTQYF	TGTGCCAGCAGAGGGCCATTCACAGATACGCAGTATTTT
NA	TRBV7-9	once	TRBJ2-1	14	CASSLVLGGRKQFF	TGTGCCAGCAGCTTGGTTCTCGGCGGGCGAAAGCAGTTCTTC
TRBD2	TRBV6-6	NA	TRBJ2-7	16	CASSSEEGRERWEQYF	TGTGCCAGCAGTTCCGAGGAGGGGCGGGAGCGTTGGGAGCAGTACTTC
NA	TRBV6-1	NA	TRBJ2-7	13	CASSERVAYEQYF	TGTGCCAGCAGTGAAAGGGTAGCATACGAGCAGTACTTC
TRBD1	TRBV25-1	NA	TRBJ2-7	14	CASTTRDRGHEQYF	TGTGCCAGCACCACCCGGGACAGGGGCCACGAGCAGTACTTC
NA	TRBV7-2	NA	TRBJ1-1	15	CASSPTPDPNTEAFF	TGTGCCAGCAGCCCGACTCCAGACCCGAACACTGAAGCTTTCTTT
TRBD1	TRBV14	NA	TRBJ2-1	14	CASSQGFDGTGKFF	TGTGCCAGCAGCCAAGGTTTTGATGGGACAGGGAAGTTCTTC
TRBD2	TRBV28	once	TRBJ2-5	16	CASSLRGLAVQETQYF	TGTGCCAGCAGTTTACGGGGACTAGCGGTCCAAGAGACCCAGTACTTC
TRBD1	TRBV5-1	NA	TRBJ2-1	17	CASSYSPGQGALNEQFF	TGCGCCAGCAGCTACAGCCCGGGACAGGGGGCCCTAAATGAGCAGTTCTTC
TRBD1	TRBV29-1	NA	TRBJ2-7	14	CSALRDRNTYEQYF	TGCAGCGCCCTTAGGGACAGAAATACTTACGAGCAGTACTTC
TRBD1	TRBV2	NA	TRBJ2-5	14	CASSPGTGGKTQYF	TGTGCCAGCAGCCCCGGGACAGGGGGCAAGACCCAGTACTTC
NA	TRBV9	NA	TRBJ2-1	17	CASSAPPLGTPFNEQFF	TGTGCCAGCAGCGCGCCCCCCCTCGGGACTCCCTTCAATGAGCAGTTCTTC
TRBD2	TRBV19	NA	TRBJ2-3	17	CASKERWRGDSTDTQYF	TGTGCCAGTAAGGAGAGGTGGCGGGGGGATAGCACAGATACGCAGTATTTT
NA	TRBV5-1	NA	TRBJ2-7	14	CASSLGRAPYEQYF	TGCGCCAGCAGCTTGGGCAGGGCACCCTACGAGCAGTACTTC
NA	TRBV5-1	NA	TRBJ2-7	18	CASSWSPGRKTHSYEQYF	TGCGCCAGCAGCTGGAGCCCAGGTCGGAAGACCCACTCCTACGAGCAGTACTTC
TRBD1	TRBV7-9	NA	TRBJ1-1	18	CASSLVGQGAYLDTEAFF	TGTGCCAGCAGCTTAGTGGGACAGGGGGCATATTTAGACACTGAAGCTTTCTTT
NA	TRBV5-4	once	TRBJ2-3	15	CASRAGGPFTDTQYF	TGTGCCAGCCGAGCAGGGGGGCCCTTCACAGATACGCAGTATTTT
TRBD1	TRBV4-3	NA	TRBJ1-2	14	CASSQEQGPYGYTF	TGCGCCAGCAGCCAAGAACAGGGGCCGTATGGCTACACCTTC
NA	TRBV20-1	NA	TRBJ2-1	10	CSARSSEQFF	TGCAGTGCTAGATCTAGTGAGCAGTTCTTC
NA	TRBV27	NA	TRBJ2-1	14	CASSGSEEGNEQFF	TGTGCCAGCAGTGGGTCGGAAGAGGGAAATGAGCAGTTCTTC
TRBD1	TRBV19	NA	TRBJ2-5	16	CASSIAQGAAQETQYF	TGTGCCAGTAGTATAGCACAGGGGGCTGCTCAAGAGACCCAGTACTTC
NA	TRBV27	NA	TRBJ2-7	11	CASRDTYEQYF	TGTGCCAGCAGAGATACCTACGAGCAGTACTTC
NA	TRBV28	NA	TRBJ2-5	12	CASSSARETQYF	TGTGCCAGCAGTTCCGCCCGCGAGACCCAGTACTTC
NA	TRBV7-4	NA	TRBJ2-1	15	CASSLVGGPEDEQFF	TGTGCCAGCAGCTTAGTGGGGGGCCCAGAGGATGAGCAGTTCTTC
TRBD2	TRBV28	NA	TRBJ2-7	18	CASSFPPGLGGPSYEQYF	TGTGCCAGCAGTTTCCCCCCCGGTTTGGGAGGGCCCTCCTACGAGCAGTACTTC
TRBD1	TRBV27	NA	TRBJ2-1	13	CASRDREDNEQFF	TGTGCCAGCCGGGACAGGGAGGACAATGAGCAGTTCTTC
NA	TRBV30	NA	TRBJ1-5	16	CAWRGPGSVSNQPQHF	TGTGCCTGGAGGGGGCCAGGCAGTGTTAGCAATCAGCCCCAGCATTTT
NA	TRBV7-3	NA	TRBJ2-7	17	CASSLKAISRDSYEQYF	TGTGCCAGCAGCTTAAAAGCCATCTCGCGGGACTCCTACGAGCAGTACTTC
TRBD2	TRBV5-4	NA	TRBJ2-3	18	CASSFTPRGEREGDTQYF	TGTGCCAGCAGCTTCACCCCCAGGGGGGAGCGGGAGGGGGATACGCAGTATTTT
TRBD1	TRBV19	NA	TRBJ1-2	15	CASSIGQGFNYGYTF	TGTGCCAGTAGTATAGGACAGGGCTTTAACTATGGCTACACCTTC
NA	TRBV5-6	NA	TRBJ2-3	11	CASSLTDTQYF	TGTGCCAGCAGCTTGACCGATACGCAGTATTTT
TRBD1	TRBV25-1	NA	TRBJ2-7	15	CASSERGQGRLEQYF	TGTGCCAGCAGTGAACGTGGACAGGGTCGTCTCGAGCAGTACTTC
NA	TRBV28	NA	TRBJ1-1	13	CASSSPENTEAFF	TGTGCCAGCAGTTCCCCCGAGAACACTGAAGCTTTCTTT
NA	TRBV27	NA	TRBJ1-5	16	CASKSRSGHSNQPQHF	TGTGCCAGCAAGTCGAGGTCAGGTCATAGCAATCAGCCCCAGCATTTT
NA	TRBV4-2	NA	TRBJ2-3	15	CASSQELLSTDTQYF	TGTGCCAGCAGCCAAGAACTACTAAGCACAGATACGCAGTATTTT
NA	TRBV27	NA	TRBJ1-3	14	CASRAAYSGNTIYF	TGTGCCAGTAGGGCAGCTTACTCTGGAAACACCATATATTTT
TRBD1	TRBV28	NA	TRBJ1-1	15	CASRLTGQGLSEAFF	TGTGCCAGCAGGCTAACAGGACAGGGGCTATCTGAAGCTTTCTTT
NA	TRBV28	NA	TRBJ1-2	16	CASSVLTGIGGYGYTF	TGTGCCAGCAGTGTCCTAACAGGGATTGGCGGCTATGGCTACACCTTC
TRBD1	TRBV28	NA	TRBJ1-3	13	CASSPGGKYTIYF	TGTGCCAGCAGCCCAGGGGGCAAGTACACCATATATTTT
NA	TRBV27	NA	TRBJ2-2	12	CASSFNTGELFF	TGTGCCAGCAGTTTCAACACCGGGGAGCTGTTTTTT
TRBD2	TRBV7-2	NA	TRBJ2-5	18	CASSSTNTLSGSAETQYF	TGTGCCAGCAGCTCAACGAACACGCTTAGCGGGAGCGCGGAGACCCAGTACTTC
NA	TRBV4-1	NA	TRBJ2-2	18	CASSQGRRDLCSGGELFF	TGCGCCAGCAGCCAAGGACGGAGGGACTTATGCTCCGGCGGGGAGCTGTTTTTT
TRBD1	TRBV6-5	NA	TRBJ1-5	13	CASGTGSYQPQHF	TGTGCCAGCGGGACAGGGAGTTATCAGCCCCAGCATTTT
NA	TRBV28	NA	TRBJ2-7	17	CASSPINREQRSYEQYF	TGTGCCAGCAGTCCGATTAACAGGGAACAAAGGTCCTACGAGCAGTACTTC
TRBD1	TRBV7-3	NA	TRBJ2-5	16	CASSQIGTVLTETQYF	TGTGCCAGCAGCCAAATCGGGACAGTCCTTACGGAGACCCAGTACTTC
TRBD1	TRBV5-8	once	TRBJ1-5	18	CASSPPRDSTLSYQPQHF	TGTGCCAGCAGCCCACCCAGGGACAGCACTCTTTCCTATCAGCCCCAGCATTTT
TRBD2	TRBV5-8	once	TRBJ2-7	16	CASSPKLAGRAYEQYF	TGTGCCAGCAGCCCTAAACTAGCGGGACGGGCCTACGAGCAGTACTTC
NA	TRBV5-4	NA	TRBJ1-2	13	CASTRGGGYGYTF	TGTGCCAGCACCCGCGGGGGGGGCTATGGCTACACCTTC
TRBD1	TRBV10-3	NA	TRBJ2-7	11	CATRGQGEEYF	TGTGCCACGAGAGGACAGGGGGAGGAGTACTTC
TRBD2	TRBV30	NA	TRBJ2-3	14	CAWRLLAGTDTQYF	TGTGCCTGGAGACTCCTAGCGGGAACAGATACGCAGTATTTT
TRBD2	TRBV14	NA	TRBJ2-3	16	CASSQDLVAGSDTQYF	TGTGCCAGCAGCCAAGATTTGGTAGCGGGATCAGATACGCAGTATTTT
TRBD1	TRBV27	NA	TRBJ2-1	16	CASSFRGTGRDNEQFF	TGTGCCAGCAGTTTCCGGGGGACAGGACGGGACAATGAGCAGTTCTTC